This T cell receptor (beta chain) was profiled in a study of blood T cell repertoires in COVID-19. Authors' processing steps: Nucleated cell number was recorded as an estimate derived from reference gene primer amplification. The table came from immunoSEQ multiplex PCR; TCRdb's copy has only in-frame clones and leaves some out. V, J and clone size are those of that table, while D and trimming were read from the DNA. The sample yields about 250,000 clones, around nine tenths seen once. There are a few counts of this clone. Trimming took off 4 bases at V and 0 bases at J, with 10 bases between the two ends. This CDR3 contains 15 residues. Germline CDR1 reads SGHVS; CDR2 reads FNYEAQ.

The source is a woman aged 55-69 years who had recovered from COVID-19. The genes are TRBV7-6 and TRBJ1-5; D is uncertain. The sequenced sample was peripheral blood. The CDR3 is CASSSLGGSNQPQHF. The CDR3 DNA sequence: TGTGCCAGCAGCTCCCTTGGCGGTAGCAATCAGCCCCAGCATTTT. Full variable domain (outside the CDR3, taken from reference TRBV7-6 and TRBJ1-5): GAGVSQSPRYKVTKRGQDVALRCDPISGHVSLYWYRQALGQGPEFLTYFNYEAQQDKSGLPNDRFSAERPEGSISTLTIQRTEQRDSAMYRCASSSLGGSNQPQHFGDGTRLSIL.